This TCR beta chain was obtained from a study of cytotoxic CD8 clonotypes in ibrutinib-treated CLL. In the study overall: Partial response occurred in some 25 patients and complete response in 2; at median about 6 years, approximately 14 remained remitted and about 12 progressed. Points from the study as a whole: Clonality went up at the time of ibrutinib response, stayed stable in sustained remission, and later dropped back toward its baseline level at progression.

Trimming cost V 2 bases and J 2 bases; bases outside gene matches: 10. This CDR3 comprises 17 residues. The germline V gene encodes CDR1 LNHNV and CDR2 YYDKDF (reference sequence). Libraries of TCR beta were made from roughly 1.8 micrograms of genomic DNA that came from cryopreserved PBMCs. In the case of this clone: Its antigen remains unidentified.

Data came from immunoSEQ multiplex PCR; TCRdb stores just in-frame clones and leaves some out. In the table there are roughly 150,000 clones, about 88% of which are singletons. This rearrangement joins TRBV15 to TRBJ2-3; 7 bases agree with TRBD2. The source is a human donor with chronic lymphocytic leukemia. Sample: PBMCs, taken at disease progression, from a patient treated with ibrutinib. CDR3 DNA: TGTGCCACCAGCAGATTCCGGACTAGTTTCGACACAGATACGCAGTATTTT. This translates into CATSRFRTSFDTDTQYF.